This T cell receptor (beta chain) appears in the sequencing data of a study of cytomegalovirus exposure and HLA in healthy donors (dated by TCRdb to the late 2010s). Background for the entire study: A later analysis indicated that the 90 to 150 validation repertoires were generated on the platform also employed for the 700 or so repertoires of the first cohort. The study was designed to test whether signatures of past pathogen exposure could be identified by cataloging public T cell receptors. Besides the first cohort of 666 subjects, a separate validation cohort made up of over 95 different subjects was used. To predict cytomegalovirus infection status, the study combined high-throughput TCR immunosequencing, statistical association of individual TCRs with disease status, and machine learning. General findings and caveats noted by the study authors: A total of about 180 TCR beta chains were listed by the study as associated with cytomegalovirus. According to the authors, the approach could potentially be generalized to other disease states and immunological phenotypes. Most TCR sequences were observed very rarely across donors, whereas some public TCRs were present in many individuals. In vitro tests confirmed that a few of the cytomegalovirus-associated TCR beta chains recognize cytomegalovirus antigens. In both the original and validation cohorts, the classifier was reported to diagnose cytomegalovirus status with high specificity and sensitivity. In a later analysis, TCRs clustered in the first cohort were found to also tend to co-occur in the roughly 120 validation repertoires, with 94% of cluster scores above 0. A later analysis lacked HLA typing for the validation cohort, so it scored co-occurrence in that cohort across all 120 or so repertoires.

The germline V gene encodes CDR1 SGDLS and CDR2 YYNGEE. The CDR3 goes from the cysteine to the phenylalanine over 16 residues. CDR3 DNA is the only sequence kept; it has 48 bases, read in frame from the first base. The junction carries 15 bases between V and J, which are trimmed by 1 base and 3 bases respectively. Preparation of the library involved the immunoSEQ multiplex PCR assay. From the authors' description of their analysis: A statistical classification framework was built to diagnose cytomegalovirus status from the catalog of TCR beta chain sequences. TCRdb mirrors the immuneACCESS table, restricted to in-frame sequences. Some clones are absent from its copies; in checked studies, under half trace to an unresolved V gene, and the reason for the others is unknown. That table furnishes V, J and clone size, whereas the DNA furnished D and trimming. Across this sample there are some 210,000 clones, with 70% to 90% seen only once. In total, the top ten clones hold roughly 6% of the sample.

Separate from the roughly 700-subject first cohort, the validation cohort of 120 subjects was the group to which the donors belonged. This clone was seen more than once but under ten times. Its antigen is currently not known. The record has no base qualities; no much larger clone is one base away. Sequencing input: PBMCs. This clonotype was sampled from a woman under 30 in good health and CMV-seronegative. The chain is encoded by TRBV9 joined to TRBJ2-3; the D call is possibly TRBD1 or TRBD2, each sharing 5 bases. At the DNA level, the sequence is TGTGCCAGCAGCGTATATGGGGGAGCAGGGACAGATACGCAGTATTTT. This yields the protein CASSVYGGAGTDTQYF.